These 25 T cell receptor beta chains came from one sample sequenced in a study of OX40 agonist ivuxolimab in advanced cancers. The method was immunoSEQ multiplex PCR; TCRdb's version includes in-frame clones alone and lacks a portion of them. Of just under 95,000 clones in the sample, 80% to 90% were seen once. The source material was CD4+ or CD8+ T cells sorted from blood, sampled in a trial of the OX40 agonist ivuxolimab. These receptors all come from an adult with an advanced solid tumor such as melanoma, head and neck, liver or kidney cancer.

The CDR3 nucleotides read TGTGCCAGCAGTTTACAGGGATCGAATTCACCCCTCCACTTT. This codes for CASSLQGSNSPLHF. This chain links TRBV27 with TRBJ1-6; D may be TRBD1 (5 bases). The ends were cut back, 2 bases at V and 7 bases at J, with 9 bases in the middle. Germline V gene lookup returns CDR1 MNHEY and CDR2 SMNVEV (reference sequence). The CDR3 loop spans 14 amino acids.

The V gene is TRBV10-1, the J gene TRBJ2-7; D may correspond to TRBD1 or TRBD2 (5 bases each). The CDR3 loop spans 20 amino acids. V lost 0 bases and J lost 2, with 26 bases in between. CDR1 and CDR2 (germline): WNHNN, SYGVQD (reference sequence). The CDR3 DNA follows: TGCGCCAGCAGTGAGTCTCGGGGTTCACGGACACCGGGGTTCACCTACGAGCAGTACTTC. This codes for CASSESRGSRTPGFTYEQYF.

CDR3 amino acids: CASSSGEPNQKLFF. As DNA, the CDR3 is TGCGCCAGCAGCTCAGGGGAGCCGAATCAAAAACTGTTTTTT. The chain recombines TRBV5-1 with TRBJ1-4; a possible D gene is TRBD1 (6 bases). CDR3 length equals 14 residues. Germline V gene data show CDR1 as SGHRS and CDR2 as YFSETQ. V was pared by 3 bases and J by 9 bases, with 15 bases between. Using reference TRBV5-1 and TRBJ1-4 for the parts outside the CDR3, the full variable domain is KAGVTQTPRYLIKTRGQQVTLSCSPISGHRSVSWYQQTPGQGLQFLFEYFSETQRNKGNFPGRFSGRQFSNSRSEMNVSTLELGDSALYLCASSSGEPNQKLFFGSGTQLSVL.

The chain joins TRBV2 to TRBJ1-3; D possibly corresponds to TRBD1 (6 bases). The CDR3 extends over 13 amino acids. CDR1 SNHLY and CDR2 FYNNEI come from the germline V gene. Trimming shortened V by 8 bases and J by 4 bases, and 12 bases separated the two germline ends. The CDR3 DNA reads as TGTGCCAGCGCAACGGGGGCGGGAAACACCATATATTTT. Amino acids: CASATGAGNTIYF.

The V gene is TRBV5-1, the J gene TRBJ1-3, with TRBD1 matching 9 bases. The CDR3 length is 15 residues. V dropped 1 base and J dropped 5; count of bases not matched to a gene: 4. Germline V gene sequence: CDR1 SGHRS, CDR2 YFSETQ. CDR3 protein: CASSLSGQGRNTIYF. As DNA, the CDR3 is TGCGCCAGCAGCTTGTCGGGACAGGGCCGAAACACCATATATTTT.

V usage is TRBV6-6 and J usage is TRBJ2-1; TRBD2 agrees at 14 bases. Germline V CDR1 and CDR2: MNHNY, SVGAGI (reference sequence). This CDR3 has 14 amino acids. V was clipped by 6 bases and J by 8 bases; unmatched bases: 3. The CDR3 nucleotides read TGTGCCAGCAGGACTAGCGGGGGGGCCCATGAGCAGTTCTTC. Amino acids: CASRTSGGAHEQFF.

In this sample, this clone turned up once. The chain couples TRBV18 to TRBJ1-2; 7 bases line up with TRBD1. The junction had 6 bases not matched to a gene; V was cut back by 4 bases and J by 1 base. Per germline, CDR1 KGHSH and CDR2 LQKENI. The CDR3 runs to 15 residues. CDR3 bases: TGTGCCAGCTCACAAGGGACAGATCATAACTATGGCTACACCTTC. Its protein product is CASSQGTDHNYGYTF.

The chain combines TRBV27 with TRBJ2-3, with D possibly matching TRBD2 (5 bases). V dropped 5 bases and J dropped 2 bases, with 11 bases sitting between them. Germline CDR1 MNHEY, CDR2 SMNVEV (reference sequence). This CDR3 spans 14 amino acids. CDR3 amino acids: CASSPRDYTDTQYF. The CDR3 nucleotides are TGTGCCAGCAGTCCCCGGGATTACACAGATACGCAGTATTTT.

The rearrangement links TRBV27 to TRBJ2-5, with 8 nucleotides matching TRBD1. J was trimmed by 7 bases and V by 6 bases; bases with no gene match: 13. In germline, CDR1 is MNHEY, CDR2 SMNVEV (reference sequence). The CDR3 has 15 residues. The CDR3: CASSGPRTGSRTQYF. CDR3 DNA sequence: TGTGCCAGCAGCGGGCCCCGGACAGGGTCTCGGACCCAGTACTTC.

The chain uses TRBV9 and TRBJ1-5; 8 bases map to TRBD1. The germline V gene has CDR1 SGDLS and CDR2 YYNGEE. CDR3 length: 15 amino acids. With V trimmed by 3 bases and J by 4 bases, 6 bases remained unmatched. The DNA of the CDR3 is TGTGCCAGCAGCGCCGGACAGGGCTTAAATCAGCCCCAGCATTTT. It codes for CASSAGQGLNQPQHF. Supplemented by reference TRBV9 and TRBJ1-5, the full variable domain reads DSGVTQTPKHLITATGQRVTLRCSPRSGDLSVYWYQQSLDQGLQFLIQYYNGEERAKGNILERFSAQQFPDLHSELNLSSLELGDSALYFCASSAGQGLNQPQHFGDGTRLSIL.

This clone appeared a single time. The rearrangement links TRBV5-4 to TRBJ1-4; weak D call: TRBD1 (5 bases). Germline V gene sequence: CDR1 SGHNT, CDR2 YYREEE (reference sequence). V shed 4 bases and J shed 10 bases, with 20 bases lying between them. The CDR3 runs to 15 residues. The CDR3 nucleotides read TGTGCCAGCAGCACGCCCGGGACTGGTAGTAGAAAACTGTTTTTT. It specifies CASSTPGTGSRKLFF.

This clone has just one count. The chain couples TRBV5-6 to TRBJ2-3; 10 bases map to TRBD1. The V segment lost 3 bases and the J segment 5 bases; nucleotides outside the gene matches: 6. Germline CDR1 SGHDT, CDR2 YYEEEE. This CDR3 is 15 amino acids long. CDR3 sequence reads: CASSSGGQGLDTQYF. For the CDR3, the DNA is TGTGCCAGCAGCTCCGGGGGACAGGGGTTAGATACGCAGTATTTT. The variable domain in full, with the rest retrieved from reference TRBV5-6 and TRBJ2-3, is DAGVTQSPTHLIKTRGQQVTLRCSPKSGHDTVSWYQQALGQGPQFIFQYYEEEERQRGNFPDRFSGHQFPNYSSELNVNALLLGDSALYLCASSSGGQGLDTQYFGPGTRLTVL.

This chain links TRBV6-1 with TRBJ2-3; 9 positions match TRBD2. CDR3 size: 14 residues. Per the germline V gene, CDR1 is MNHNS and CDR2 is SASEGT. The V gene end was trimmed by 7 bases and the J gene end by 6 bases; junction bases not matched to a gene: 8. The CDR3 loop is CASKGLAGSDTQYF. The CDR3, as DNA: TGTGCCAGCAAGGGACTAGCTGGTTCCGATACGCAGTATTTT.

The chain combines TRBV5-1 with TRBJ1-6, with 7 bases fitting TRBD1. The germline gives CDR1 SGHRS, CDR2 YFSETQ. The CDR3 consists of 14 residues. V was clipped by 4 bases and J by 9 bases; unmatched bases: 7. For the CDR3, the DNA is TGCGCCAGCAGCATAACAGGGGAAATTTCACCCCTCCACTTT. It is translated as CASSITGEISPLHF.

This clone showed up just once. The V and J genes are TRBV5-4 and TRBJ2-2, with D maybe TRBD1 (5 bases). CDR1 is SGHNT, CDR2 YYREEE, per germline (reference sequence). The germline V and J ends were trimmed by 3 bases and 3 bases, with 15 bases remaining between them. The CDR3 contains 16 residues. As DNA, the CDR3 is TGTGCCAGCAGCTCGGGTGGGGCAGGTTACACCGGGGAGCTGTTTTTT. Residues: CASSSGGAGYTGELFF.

This chain uses TRBV29-1 with TRBJ2-5; 8 nucleotides match TRBD2. Trimming at V came to 6 bases and at J to 4 bases, leaving 13 bases not matched to a gene. CDR3 length: 15 residues. Germline lookup yields CDR1 SQVTM and CDR2 ANQGSEA. CDR3: CSVVGTGTRRETQYF. The CDR3 bases are TGCAGCGTCGTGGGGACCGGGACTAGAAGAGAGACCCAGTACTTC.

This clone was counted a single time. The genes are TRBV6-5 and TRBJ2-6; TRBD1 might be the D (5 bases). Trimming cost V 2 bases and J 0 bases, with 8 bases left between them. This CDR3 has 16 amino acids. Germline V gene sequence: CDR1 MNHEY, CDR2 SVGAGI. The DNA for the CDR3 is TGTGCCAGCAGTTACCAGGGTTCCTCTGGGGCCAACGTCCTGACTTTC. It specifies CASSYQGSSGANVLTF.

The chain carries TRBV10-3 and TRBJ1-2, with TRBD1 identical over 11 bases. After removal of 7 bases from V and 8 bases from J, the junction contained 9 bases not matched to a gene. The CDR3 has 14 residues. CDR1 ENHRY and CDR2 SYGVKD come from the germline V gene. CDR3 sequence (DNA): TGTGCCATCATGGCGCCGGGACAGGGGGACGGCTACACCTTC. The encoded protein is CAIMAPGQGDGYTF.

This sequence joins TRBV15 and TRBJ1-5; tentatively, D is TRBD1 (5 bases). The CDR3 runs to 17 residues. Germline loops: CDR1 LNHNV, CDR2 YYDKDF (reference sequence). V shed 3 bases and J shed 1 base, with 16 bases lying between them. CDR3 in amino acids: CATSRLPGTRSNQPQHF. DNA of the CDR3: TGTGCCACCAGCAGGCTACCCGGGACTAGAAGCAATCAGCCCCAGCATTTT.

The chain employs TRBV16 and TRBJ2-1; tentatively, D is TRBD1 (6 bases). CDR1 and CDR2 from the germline V gene are KGHSY and FQNENV. The germline V and J ends were trimmed by 4 bases and 5 bases, with 18 bases remaining between them. The CDR3 is made up of 16 amino acids. The CDR3 sequence is CASSRPTGPQNNEQFF. CDR3 coding DNA: TGTGCCAGCAGCCGCCCTACAGGGCCGCAGAACAATGAGCAGTTCTTC.

The sample holds one count of this clone. CDR3 amino acids: CASSQDTDSGYTF. CDR3 nucleotide sequence: TGTGCCAGCAGCCAAGACACCGATTCTGGCTACACCTTC. The genes are TRBV4-2 and TRBJ1-2, with D hard to call. The V gene's germline CDR1 is LGHNA and CDR2 YNFKEQ. V was clipped by 0 bases and J by 7 bases, with 9 bases between them. This CDR3 has 13 residues.

The genes are TRBV5-1 and TRBJ1-5; D is perhaps TRBD1 (6 bases). In germline, CDR1 is SGHRS, CDR2 YFSETQ. Trimming took off 4 bases at V and 5 bases at J, with 10 bases between the two ends. The CDR3 has 13 residues. The CDR3 bases are TGCGCCAGCAGCCCGGGACAAGATCAGCCCCAGCATTTT. It is translated as CASSPGQDQPQHF.

This chain uses TRBV18 with TRBJ2-5; no clear D. V was shortened by 3 bases and J by 3 bases, with 8 bases between the two germline ends. Germline CDR1 and CDR2: KGHSH and LQKENI. This CDR3 is 13 amino acids long. For the CDR3, the DNA is TGTGCCAGCTCACCGAGTACGGAAGAGACCCAGTACTTC. Translation: CASSPSTEETQYF.

This clone was recorded only once. This rearrangement joins TRBV5-4 to TRBJ2-7; 12 positions agree with TRBD2. Germline CDR1 and CDR2: SGHNT and YYREEE (reference sequence). J gave up 4 bases and V 3 bases, and 5 bases lay outside the gene matches. The CDR3 spans 15 residues. The DNA for the CDR3 is TGTGCCAGCAGCTCGAGGACTAGCGGGGTATACGAGCAGTACTTC. Translated: CASSSRTSGVYEQYF.

The J gene is TRBJ1-1, the V gene TRBV5-5; D not resolved. The CDR3 runs 15 residues. Deletions cut 1 base from V and 1 base from J, with 11 bases between. Germline CDR1 is SGHKS and CDR2 is YYEKEE (reference sequence). CDR3 sequence (DNA): TGTGCCAGCAGCTTGTCTGGCGGTTCGAACACTGAAGCTTTCTTT. Its protein is CASSLSGGSNTEAFF.